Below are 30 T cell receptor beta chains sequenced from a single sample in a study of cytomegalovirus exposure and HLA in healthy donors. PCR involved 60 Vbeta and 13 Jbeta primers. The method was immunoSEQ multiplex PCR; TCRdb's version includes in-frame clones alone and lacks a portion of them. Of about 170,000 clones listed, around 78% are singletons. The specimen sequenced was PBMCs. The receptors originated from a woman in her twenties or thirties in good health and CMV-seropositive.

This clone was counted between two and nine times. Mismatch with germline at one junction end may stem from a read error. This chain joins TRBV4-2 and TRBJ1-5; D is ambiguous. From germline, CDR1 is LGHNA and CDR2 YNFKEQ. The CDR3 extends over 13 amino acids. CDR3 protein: CASSQDGRDNNVF. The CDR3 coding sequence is TGTGCCAGCAGCCAAGATGGAAGAGACAACAATGTCTTT.

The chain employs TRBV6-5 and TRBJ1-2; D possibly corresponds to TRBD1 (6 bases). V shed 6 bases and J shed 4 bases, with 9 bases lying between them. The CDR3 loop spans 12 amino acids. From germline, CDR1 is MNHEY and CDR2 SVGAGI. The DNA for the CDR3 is TGTGCCAGCAGAACAGGGACCTATGGCTACACCTTC. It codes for CASRTGTYGYTF.

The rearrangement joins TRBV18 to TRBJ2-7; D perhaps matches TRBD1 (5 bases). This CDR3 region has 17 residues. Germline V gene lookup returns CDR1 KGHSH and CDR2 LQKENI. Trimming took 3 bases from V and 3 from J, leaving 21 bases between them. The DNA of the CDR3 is TGTGCCAGCTCACCGCCGGGTGGGCAGGGCCTAAACTACGAGCAGTACTTC. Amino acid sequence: CASSPPGGQGLNYEQYF.

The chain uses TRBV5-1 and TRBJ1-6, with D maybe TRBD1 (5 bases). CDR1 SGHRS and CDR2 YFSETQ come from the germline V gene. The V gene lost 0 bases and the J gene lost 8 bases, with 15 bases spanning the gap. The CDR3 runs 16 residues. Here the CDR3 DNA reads TGCGCCAGCAGCTTGGCTCAGGGTTCCGCCTATTCACCCCTCCACTTT. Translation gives CASSLAQGSAYSPLHF. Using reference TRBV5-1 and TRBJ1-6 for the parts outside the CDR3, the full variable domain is KAGVTQTPRYLIKTRGQQVTLSCSPISGHRSVSWYQQTPGQGLQFLFEYFSETQRNKGNFPGRFSGRQFSNSRSEMNVSTLELGDSALYLCASSLAQGSAYSPLHFGNGTRLTVT.

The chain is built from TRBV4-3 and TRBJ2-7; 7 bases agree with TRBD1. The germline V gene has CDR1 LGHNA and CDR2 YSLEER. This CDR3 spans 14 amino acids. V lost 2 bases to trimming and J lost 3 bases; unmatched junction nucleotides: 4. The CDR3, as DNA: TGCGCCAGCAGCCAAAACAGGGGCCACTACGAGCAGTACTTC. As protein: CASSQNRGHYEQYF.

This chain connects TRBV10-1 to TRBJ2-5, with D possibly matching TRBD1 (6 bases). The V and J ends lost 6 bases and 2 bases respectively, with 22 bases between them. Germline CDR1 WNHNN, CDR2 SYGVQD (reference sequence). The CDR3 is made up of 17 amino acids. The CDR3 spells CASRNPGHLSRQETQYF. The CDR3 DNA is TGCGCCAGCAGAAACCCGGGACATTTATCTCGGCAAGAGACCCAGTACTTC.

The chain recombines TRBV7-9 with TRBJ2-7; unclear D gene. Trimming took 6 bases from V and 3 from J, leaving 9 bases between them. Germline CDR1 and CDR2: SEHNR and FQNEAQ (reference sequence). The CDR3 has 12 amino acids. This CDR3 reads CASRRFDYEQYF. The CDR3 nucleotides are TGTGCCAGCAGGAGATTTGACTACGAGCAGTACTTC.

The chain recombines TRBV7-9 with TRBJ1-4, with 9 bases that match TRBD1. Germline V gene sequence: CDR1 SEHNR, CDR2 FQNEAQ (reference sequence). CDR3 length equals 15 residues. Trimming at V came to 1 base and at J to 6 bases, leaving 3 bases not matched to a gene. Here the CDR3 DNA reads TGTGCCAGCAGCTTAGGCGGGACAGGGTATGAAAAACTGTTTTTT. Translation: CASSLGGTGYEKLFF.

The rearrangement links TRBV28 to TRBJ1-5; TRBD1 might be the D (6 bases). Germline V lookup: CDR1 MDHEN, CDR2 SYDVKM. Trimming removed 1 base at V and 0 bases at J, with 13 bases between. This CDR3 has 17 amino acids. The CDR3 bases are TGTGCCAGCAGTTTATACTTACGGACAGATAGCAATCAGCCCCAGCATTTT. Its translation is CASSLYLRTDSNQPQHF.

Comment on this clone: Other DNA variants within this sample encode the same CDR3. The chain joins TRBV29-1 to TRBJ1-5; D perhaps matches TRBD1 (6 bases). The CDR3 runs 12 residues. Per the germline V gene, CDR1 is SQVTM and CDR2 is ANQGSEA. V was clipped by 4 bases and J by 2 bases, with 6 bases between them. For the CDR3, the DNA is TGCAGCGTTGGGACAGGCAATCAGCCCCAGCATTTT. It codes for CSVGTGNQPQHF.

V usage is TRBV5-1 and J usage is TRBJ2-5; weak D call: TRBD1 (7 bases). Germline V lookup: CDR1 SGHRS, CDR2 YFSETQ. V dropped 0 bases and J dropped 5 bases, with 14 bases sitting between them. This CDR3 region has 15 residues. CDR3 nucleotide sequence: TGCGCCAGCAGCTTGGCGGCAGGGGGGCGCGAGACCCAGTACTTC. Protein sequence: CASSLAAGGRETQYF.

The CDR3 reads CASSMTVTYEQYF. The CDR3 nucleotides are TGTGCCAGCAGTATGACAGTAACCTACGAGCAGTACTTC. The chain links TRBV6-1 to TRBJ2-7; D possibly corresponds to TRBD1 (5 bases). The CDR3 has 13 amino acids. The germline V gene encodes CDR1 MNHNS and CDR2 SASEGT. Trimming removed 5 bases from V and 2 bases from J, with 10 bases in between.

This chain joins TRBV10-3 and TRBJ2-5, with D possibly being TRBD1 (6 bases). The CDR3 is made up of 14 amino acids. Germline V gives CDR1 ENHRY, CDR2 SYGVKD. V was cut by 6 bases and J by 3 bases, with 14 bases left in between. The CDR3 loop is CAISRTVYEETQYF. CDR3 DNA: TGTGCCATCAGCCGGACAGTTTATGAAGAGACCCAGTACTTC.

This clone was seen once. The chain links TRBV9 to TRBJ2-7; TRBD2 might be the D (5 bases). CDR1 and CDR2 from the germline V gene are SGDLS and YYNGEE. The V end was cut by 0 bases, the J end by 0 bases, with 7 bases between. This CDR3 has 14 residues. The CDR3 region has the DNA TGTGCCAGCAGCGTAGAAGGGAGCTCCTACGAGCAGTACTTC. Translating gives CASSVEGSSYEQYF.

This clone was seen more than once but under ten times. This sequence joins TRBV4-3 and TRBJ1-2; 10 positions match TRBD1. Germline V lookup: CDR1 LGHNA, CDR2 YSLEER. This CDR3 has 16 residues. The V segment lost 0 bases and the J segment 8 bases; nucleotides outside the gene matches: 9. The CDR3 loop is CASSQDLRQGAHGYTF. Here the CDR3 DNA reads TGCGCCAGCAGCCAAGATTTGCGACAGGGGGCGCACGGCTACACCTTC.

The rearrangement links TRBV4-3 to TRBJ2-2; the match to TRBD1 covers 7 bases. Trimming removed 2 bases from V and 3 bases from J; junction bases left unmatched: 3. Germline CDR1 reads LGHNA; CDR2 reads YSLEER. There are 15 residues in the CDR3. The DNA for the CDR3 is TGCGCCAGCAGCCAATCCGGGACAGACACCGGGGAGCTGTTTTTT. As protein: CASSQSGTDTGELFF.

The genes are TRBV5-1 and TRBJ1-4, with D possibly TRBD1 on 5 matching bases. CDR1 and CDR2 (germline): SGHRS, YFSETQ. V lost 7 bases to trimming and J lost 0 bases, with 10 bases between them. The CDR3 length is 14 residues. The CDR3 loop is CASADRTTNEKLFF. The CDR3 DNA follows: TGCGCCAGCGCAGACAGAACAACTAATGAAAAACTGTTTTTT.

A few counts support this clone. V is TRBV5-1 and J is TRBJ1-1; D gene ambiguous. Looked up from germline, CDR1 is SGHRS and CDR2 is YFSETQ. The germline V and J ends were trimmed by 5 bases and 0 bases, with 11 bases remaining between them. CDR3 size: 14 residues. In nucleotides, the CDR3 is TGCGCCAGCAGAGCCGTGAGTATGAACACTGAAGCTTTCTTT. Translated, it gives CASRAVSMNTEAFF.

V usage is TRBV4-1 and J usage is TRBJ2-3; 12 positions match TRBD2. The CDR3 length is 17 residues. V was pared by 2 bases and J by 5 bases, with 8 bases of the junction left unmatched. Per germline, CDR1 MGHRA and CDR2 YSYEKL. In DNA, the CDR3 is TGCGCCAGCAGCCAACAAACTAGCGGGGGGCCCCAAGATACGCAGTATTTT. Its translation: CASSQQTSGGPQDTQYF.

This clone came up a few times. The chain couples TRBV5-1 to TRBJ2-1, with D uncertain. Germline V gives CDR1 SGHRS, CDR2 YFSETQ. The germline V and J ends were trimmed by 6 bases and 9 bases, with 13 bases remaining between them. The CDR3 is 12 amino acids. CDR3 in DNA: TGCGCCAGCAACACTGGAGAAGGTGAGCAGTTCTTC. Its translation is CASNTGEGEQFF.

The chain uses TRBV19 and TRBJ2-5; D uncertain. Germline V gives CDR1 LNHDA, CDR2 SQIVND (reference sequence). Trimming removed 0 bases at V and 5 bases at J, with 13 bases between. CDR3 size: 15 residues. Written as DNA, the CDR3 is TGTGCCAGTAGTATAGAAAAACGAGGTGGGGAGACCCAGTACTTC. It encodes CASSIEKRGGETQYF.

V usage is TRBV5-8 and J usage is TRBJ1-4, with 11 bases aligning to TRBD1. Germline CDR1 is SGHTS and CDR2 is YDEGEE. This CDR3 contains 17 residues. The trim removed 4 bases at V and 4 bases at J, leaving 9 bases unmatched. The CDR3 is CASSRPGQGVFNEKLFF. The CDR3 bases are TGTGCCAGCAGCCGCCCGGGACAGGGGGTGTTTAATGAAAAACTGTTTTTT.

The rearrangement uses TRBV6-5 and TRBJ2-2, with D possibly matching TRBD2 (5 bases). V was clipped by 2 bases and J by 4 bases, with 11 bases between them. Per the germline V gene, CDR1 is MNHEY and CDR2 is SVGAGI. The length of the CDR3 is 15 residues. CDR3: CASSYDAEGTGELFF. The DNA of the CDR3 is TGTGCCAGCAGTTACGACGCCGAGGGCACCGGGGAGCTGTTTTTT.

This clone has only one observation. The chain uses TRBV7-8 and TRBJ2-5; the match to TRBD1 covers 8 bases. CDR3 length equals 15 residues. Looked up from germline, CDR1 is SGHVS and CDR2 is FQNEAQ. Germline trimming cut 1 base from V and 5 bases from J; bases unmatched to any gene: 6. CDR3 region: CASSLGGHRGETQYF. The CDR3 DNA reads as TGTGCCAGCAGCTTAGGTGGACACAGGGGGGAGACCCAGTACTTC.

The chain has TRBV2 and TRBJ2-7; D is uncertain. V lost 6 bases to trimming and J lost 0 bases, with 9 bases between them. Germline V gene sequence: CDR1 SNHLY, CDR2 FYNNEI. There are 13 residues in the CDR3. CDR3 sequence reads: CASRSVNSYEQYF. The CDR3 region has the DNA TGTGCCAGCAGGAGCGTTAACTCCTACGAGCAGTACTTC. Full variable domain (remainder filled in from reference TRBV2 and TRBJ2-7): EPEVTQTPSHQVTQMGQEVILRCVPISNHLYFYWYRQILGQKVEFLVSFYNNEISEKSEIFDDQFSVERPDGSNFTLKIRSTKLEDSAMYFCASRSVNSYEQYFGPGTRLTVT.

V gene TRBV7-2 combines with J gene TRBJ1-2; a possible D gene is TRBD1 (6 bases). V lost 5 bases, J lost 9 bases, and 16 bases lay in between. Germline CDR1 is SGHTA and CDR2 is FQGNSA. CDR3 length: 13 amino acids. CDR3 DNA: TGTGCCAGCAGCATAAGCTGGGACACCAGCTACACCTTC. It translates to CASSISWDTSYTF.

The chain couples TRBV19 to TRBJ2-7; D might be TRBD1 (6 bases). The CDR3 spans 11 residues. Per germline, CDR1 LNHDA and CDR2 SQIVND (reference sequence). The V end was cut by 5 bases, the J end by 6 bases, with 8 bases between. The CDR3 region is CASSGDIEQYF. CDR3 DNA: TGTGCCAGTAGTGGGGACATCGAGCAGTACTTC.

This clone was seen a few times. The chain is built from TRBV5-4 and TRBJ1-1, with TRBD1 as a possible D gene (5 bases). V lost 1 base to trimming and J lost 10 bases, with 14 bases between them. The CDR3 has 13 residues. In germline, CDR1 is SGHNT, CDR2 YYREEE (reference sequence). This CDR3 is CASSLRGGGGAFF. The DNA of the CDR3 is TGTGCCAGCAGCTTGCGGGGTGGGGGGGGAGCTTTCTTT.

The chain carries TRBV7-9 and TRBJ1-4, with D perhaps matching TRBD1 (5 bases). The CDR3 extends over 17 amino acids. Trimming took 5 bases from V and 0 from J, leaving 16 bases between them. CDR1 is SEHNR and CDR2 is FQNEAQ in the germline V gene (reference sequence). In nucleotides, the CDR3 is TGTGCCAGCAGCCCAATTCCAGGGAAGACAACTAATGAAAAACTGTTTTTT. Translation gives CASSPIPGKTTNEKLFF.

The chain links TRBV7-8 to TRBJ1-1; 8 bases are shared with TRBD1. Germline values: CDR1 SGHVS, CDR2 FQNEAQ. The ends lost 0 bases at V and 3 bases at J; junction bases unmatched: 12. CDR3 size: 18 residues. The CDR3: CASSLARRGLGMHTEAFF. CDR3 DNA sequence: TGTGCCAGCAGCTTAGCGCGCAGGGGGCTTGGGATGCACACTGAAGCTTTCTTT.